Below are 26 T cell receptor beta chains sequenced from a single sample in a study of shared clonotypes between healthy human individuals. This table comes from immunoSEQ multiplex PCR, and its TCRdb copy is limited to in-frame clones, with some not included. The table includes around 700,000 clones, 55% to 85% detected once. Sequencing was performed on memory CD4+ T cells sorted from blood. Subset of the sample: CD45RA-negative fraction. The receptors were gathered from a woman between 25 and 40 years old in good health.

The genes are TRBV5-1 and TRBJ2-2; possibly TRBD2 for D (5 bases). Between the trimmed V and J ends, which lost 4 bases and 4 bases, there was a span of 8 bases. The CDR3 sequence is 13 residues long. Germline V gene sequence: CDR1 SGHRS, CDR2 YFSETQ. The CDR3 sequence: CASSEGTTGELFF. The DNA for the CDR3 is TGCGCCAGCAGCGAGGGTACCACCGGGGAGCTGTTTTTT.

In the case of this clone: A much larger clone differs from this one at a single base, so this may be a read error. Other DNA sequences within the sample encode an identical CDR3. V gene TRBV6-6 combines with J gene TRBJ2-7; 9 nucleotides match TRBD2. The trim removed 0 bases at V and 0 bases at J, leaving 0 bases unmatched. The germline V gene has CDR1 MNHNY and CDR2 SVGAGI (reference sequence). This CDR3 has 15 amino acids. The CDR3 here is CASSYSSGSSYEQYF. In DNA form, the CDR3 reads TGTGCCAGCAGTTACTCTAGCGGGAGCTCCTACGAGCAGTACTTC.

This clone was seen many times. The V gene is TRBV28, the J gene TRBJ1-2; TRBD1 is a possible D gene (6 bases). The germline CDR1 and CDR2 sequences are MDHEN and SYDVKM. Trimming took off 6 bases at V and 4 bases at J, with 12 bases between the two ends. The CDR3 length is 13 residues. The CDR3 bases are TGTGCCAGCAGCCGTACAGGGATCTATGGCTACACCTTC. Encoded protein: CASSRTGIYGYTF.

This chain joins TRBV19 and TRBJ2-6; perhaps TRBD1 as D (5 bases). Trimming shortened V by 6 bases and J by 0 bases, and 9 bases separated the two germline ends. The CDR3 has 15 amino acids. Germline loops: CDR1 LNHDA, CDR2 SQIVND (reference sequence). The CDR3 DNA reads TGTGCCAGTAGACAGGACAACTCTGGGGCCAACGTCCTGACTTTC. It specifies CASRQDNSGANVLTF. Full variable domain (missing parts from reference TRBV19 and TRBJ2-6): DGGITQSPKYLFRKEGQNVTLSCEQNLNHDAMYWYRQDPGQGLRLIYYSQIVNDFQKGDIAEGYSVSREKKESFPLTVTSAQKNPTAFYLCASRQDNSGANVLTFGAGSRLTVL.

There are a few counts of this clone. This rearrangement joins TRBV29-1 to TRBJ2-7; TRBD1 matches 9 bases. With 4 bases clipped from V and 0 bases from J, the junction kept 7 bases outside the gene matches. This CDR3 is built from 15 residues. Looked up from germline, CDR1 is SQVTM and CDR2 is ANQGSEA. CDR3 amino acids: CSVVRMTGGSYEQYF. Here the CDR3 DNA reads TGCAGCGTTGTTAGGATGACAGGGGGCTCCTACGAGCAGTACTTC.

The J gene is TRBJ2-7, the V gene TRBV6-5; 8 bases are a match to TRBD1. V shed 0 bases and J 6 bases; nucleotides not matched to a gene: 7. This CDR3 is 15 amino acids long. Germline V lookup: CDR1 MNHEY, CDR2 SVGAGI. The CDR3, as DNA: TGTGCCAGCAGTTACTCGCGATTTGGGACAGGCGAGCAGTACTTC. Translation gives CASSYSRFGTGEQYF.

The gene calls are TRBV6-1 and TRBJ2-2; 12 nucleotides align to TRBD2. The CDR3 sequence is 16 residues long. V shed 4 bases and J 8 bases; nucleotides not matched to a gene: 8. In germline, CDR1 is MNHNS, CDR2 SASEGT. CDR3 coding DNA: TGTGCCAGCAGTGGTATTAGGACTAGCGGGAATGGGGAGCTGTTTTTT. It yields the protein CASSGIRTSGNGELFF.

The chain employs TRBV5-1 and TRBJ1-4, with 9 bases matching TRBD1. The junction had 8 bases not matched to a gene; V was cut back by 0 bases and J by 8 bases. The CDR3 length is 16 residues. Germline V CDR1 and CDR2: SGHRS, YFSETQ. CDR3 region: CASSLDRGPGLEKLFF. As DNA, the CDR3 is TGCGCCAGCAGCTTGGACAGGGGGCCCGGTCTCGAAAAACTGTTTTTT.

The chain recombines TRBV20-1 with TRBJ2-1; D unclear. This CDR3 comprises 10 residues. The V end lost 3 bases, the J end lost 11 bases, and 8 bases lay between the germline ends. CDR1 DFQATT and CDR2 SNEGSKA come from the germline V gene (reference sequence). CDR3 DNA: TGCAGTGCTAGTTCTAGTCAGCAGTTCTTC. Translating it yields CSASSSQQFF.

The J gene is TRBJ2-1, the V gene TRBV5-1, with TRBD2 identical over 9 bases. Germline CDR1 SGHRS, CDR2 YFSETQ. This CDR3 region has 20 residues. V was clipped by 4 bases and J by 7 bases; unmatched bases: 24. This chain's CDR3 is CASSPRGGRALVGGRNEQFF. CDR3 DNA: TGCGCCAGCAGCCCCAGGGGCGGGAGGGCCCTGGTAGGTGGAAGGAATGAGCAGTTCTTC.

V gene TRBV2 combines with J gene TRBJ2-6, with TRBD1 matching 7 bases. Per germline, CDR1 SNHLY and CDR2 FYNNEI. Trimming removed 7 bases from V and 0 bases from J; junction bases left unmatched: 12. The CDR3 is 18 amino acids. CDR3 loop: CASMSQGTRYSGANVLTF. Here the CDR3 DNA reads TGTGCCAGCATGTCACAGGGGACCCGTTACTCTGGGGCCAACGTCCTGACTTTC.

This sequence joins TRBV28 and TRBJ2-1; 11 nucleotides agree with TRBD2. The CDR3 contains 16 residues. Germline CDR1 and CDR2: MDHEN and SYDVKM. V was clipped by 2 bases and J by 7 bases; unmatched bases: 7. CDR3 sequence reads: CASSLGLAGPRNEQFF. Here the CDR3 DNA reads TGTGCCAGCAGTTTAGGACTAGCGGGCCCGAGGAATGAGCAGTTCTTC.

Regarding this clone: The sample holds other DNA sequences that translate to the same CDR3. This chain uses TRBV9 with TRBJ1-1; no reliable D call. Trimming shortened V by 0 bases and J by 2 bases, and 8 bases separated the two germline ends. This CDR3 contains 14 residues. Per germline, CDR1 SGDLS and CDR2 YYNGEE. CDR3: CASSVGTGNTEAFF. The CDR3 DNA follows: TGTGCCAGCAGCGTAGGGACGGGTAACACTGAAGCTTTCTTT.

This chain uses TRBV7-8 with TRBJ1-5; tentative D call: TRBD1 (5 bases). The V gene's germline CDR1 is SGHVS and CDR2 FQNEAQ. CDR3 length equals 14 residues. V lost 1 base and J 7 bases, leaving 11 bases between the germline ends. DNA for the CDR3: TGTGCCAGCAGCTTAGATCCGGGGGACCAGCCCCAGCATTTT. Encoded protein: CASSLDPGDQPQHF.

This clone was observed a few times. The J gene is TRBJ2-3, the V gene TRBV28; 7 nucleotides align to TRBD2. Germline V lookup: CDR1 MDHEN, CDR2 SYDVKM. The CDR3 spans 15 residues. The V gene end was trimmed by 4 bases and the J gene end by 14 bases; junction bases not matched to a gene: 18. The CDR3 sequence: CASSSFGTTRSFLYF. CDR3 DNA sequence: TGTGCCAGCAGTTCATTCGGGACTACCCGCTCGTTTCTGTATTTT. Supplemented by reference TRBV28 and TRBJ2-3, the full variable domain reads DVKVTQSSRYLVKRTGEKVFLECVQDMDHENMFWYRQDPGLGLRLIYFSYDVKMKEKGDIPEGYSVSREKKERFSLILESASTNQTSMYLCASSSFGTTRSFLYFGPGTRLTVL.

CDR3 coding DNA: TGTGCCAGCAGCTTATCCGGGACAGGGGATCGCAATGAGCAGTTCTTC. Translation gives CASSLSGTGDRNEQFF. This chain connects TRBV7-6 to TRBJ2-1, with TRBD1 identical over 10 bases. Looked up from germline, CDR1 is SGHVS and CDR2 is FNYEAQ. With 2 bases clipped from V and 6 bases from J, the junction kept 7 bases outside the gene matches. The CDR3 loop spans 16 amino acids.

There are a few counts of this clone. The rearrangement uses TRBV5-1 and TRBJ2-7; D perhaps matches TRBD2 (6 bases). The CDR3 loop spans 15 amino acids. Trimming removed 2 bases at V and 2 bases at J, with 14 bases between. Germline-derived CDR1 and CDR2 are SGHRS and YFSETQ. CDR3 region: CASSFLREPTYEQYF. The CDR3 nucleotides read TGCGCCAGCAGCTTCCTCCGGGAGCCTACCTACGAGCAGTACTTC. The full variable domain, in which reference TRBV5-1 and TRBJ2-7 provide the parts outside the CDR3, is KAGVTQTPRYLIKTRGQQVTLSCSPISGHRSVSWYQQTPGQGLQFLFEYFSETQRNKGNFPGRFSGRQFSNSRSEMNVSTLELGDSALYLCASSFLREPTYEQYFGPGTRLTVT.

The chain is built from TRBV2 and TRBJ1-1; no firm D call. Germline V lookup: CDR1 SNHLY, CDR2 FYNNEI. V lost 6 bases to trimming and J lost 0 bases, with 23 bases between them. CDR3 size: 18 residues. This chain's CDR3 is CASSVPLAQRRMNTEAFF. The CDR3 DNA is TGTGCCAGCAGCGTACCCCTCGCTCAGCGAAGGATGAACACTGAAGCTTTCTTT. Complete variable domain (other parts from reference TRBV2 and TRBJ1-1): EPEVTQTPSHQVTQMGQEVILRCVPISNHLYFYWYRQILGQKVEFLVSFYNNEISEKSEIFDDQFSVERPDGSNFTLKIRSTKLEDSAMYFCASSVPLAQRRMNTEAFFGQGTRLTVV.

The V gene is TRBV27, the J gene TRBJ2-7; 14 bases agree with TRBD2. V shed 6 bases and J 2 bases; nucleotides not matched to a gene: 6. The CDR3 runs to 16 residues. Germline values: CDR1 MNHEY, CDR2 SMNVEV (reference sequence). The CDR3 DNA is TGTGCCAGCAGCCGAGGACTAGCGGGAGGAGCCTACGAGCAGTACTTC. Its translation: CASSRGLAGGAYEQYF.

The rearrangement uses TRBV29-1 and TRBJ1-2, with 7 bases matching TRBD1. Germline loops: CDR1 SQVTM, CDR2 ANQGSEA. This CDR3 spans 13 amino acids. V shed 6 bases and J 7 bases; nucleotides not matched to a gene: 11. In nucleotides, the CDR3 is TGCAGCGTAGCCCAGGGGGAATGGAGTGGCTACACCTTC. Translating it yields CSVAQGEWSGYTF.

Only one count was recorded for this clone. Additional DNA sequences in this sample encode the identical CDR3. The chain joins TRBV5-1 to TRBJ2-7; tentatively, D is TRBD2 (6 bases). Deletions cut 1 base from V and 5 bases from J, with 7 bases between. CDR1 and CDR2 (germline): SGHRS, YFSETQ. The CDR3 is made up of 12 amino acids. The CDR3 spells CASSLRRDEQYF. The CDR3 DNA reads as TGCGCCAGCAGCTTGAGGAGGGACGAGCAGTACTTC. The full variable domain, rest sourced from reference TRBV5-1 and TRBJ2-7, is KAGVTQTPRYLIKTRGQQVTLSCSPISGHRSVSWYQQTPGQGLQFLFEYFSETQRNKGNFPGRFSGRQFSNSRSEMNVSTLELGDSALYLCASSLRRDEQYFGPGTRLTVT.

V usage is TRBV5-8 and J usage is TRBJ1-2, with D maybe TRBD1 (5 bases). Germline CDR1 reads SGHTS; CDR2 reads YDEGEE. V was shortened by 2 bases and J by 10 bases, with 21 bases between the two germline ends. This CDR3 spans 15 amino acids. In nucleotides, the CDR3 is TGTGCCAGCAGCTTAGGAAGCCGATTGGCCAGGGACTACACCTTC. Residues: CASSLGSRLARDYTF.

The chain employs TRBV7-2 and TRBJ2-7; D is undetermined. Germline CDR1 is SGHTA and CDR2 is FQGNSA. The V end lost 6 bases, the J end lost 0 bases, and 18 bases lay between the germline ends. The CDR3 extends over 16 amino acids. The CDR3 sequence: CASRPGSDGNSYEQYF. The CDR3 DNA follows: TGTGCCAGCAGACCTGGAAGCGATGGTAACTCCTACGAGCAGTACTTC.

This chain connects TRBV11-1 to TRBJ2-5; 7 nucleotides match TRBD1. Germline CDR1 and CDR2: SGHAT and FQDESV (reference sequence). The J segment lost 5 bases and the V segment lost 5 bases, leaving 8 bases of the junction unmatched. CDR3 size: 14 residues. CDR3 in amino acids: CASSRQGLPETQYF. CDR3 sequence (DNA): TGTGCCAGCAGCCGACAGGGTCTTCCGGAGACCCAGTACTTC.

The V call is TRBV5-1, the J call TRBJ2-6; weak D call: TRBD1 (5 bases). V dropped 0 bases and J dropped 0 bases, with 16 bases sitting between them. The germline V gene encodes CDR1 SGHRS and CDR2 YFSETQ. This CDR3 has 19 residues. The CDR3 sequence is CASSLAIDRTPSGANVLTF. DNA for the CDR3: TGCGCCAGCAGCTTGGCGATCGACAGAACCCCCTCTGGGGCCAACGTCCTGACTTTC.

CDR3: CASVPQGAYYGYTF. CDR3 coding DNA: TGTGCCAGCGTACCACAGGGGGCCTACTATGGCTACACCTTC. J is TRBJ1-2 and V is TRBV28, with 9 bases aligning to TRBD1. Germline V gene data show CDR1 as MDHEN and CDR2 as SYDVKM. The CDR3 has 14 residues. The V and J ends lost 8 bases and 3 bases, in that order; junction bases with no gene match: 7.